This T cell receptor beta chain stems from a study of blood T cell repertoires in COVID-19. The overall study: Whether acute or convalescent, the COVID-19 samples came from the United States, Italy and Spain. T cells, B-cell-depleted T cells, or PBMCs supplied cDNA or gDNA.

This clone was counted once. Trimming stripped 4 bases from V and 2 bases from J, with 13 bases between. Germline V gives CDR1 MNHEY, CDR2 SMNVEV (reference sequence). The length of the CDR3 is 15 residues. Original data processing: From reference gene primer amplification, estimates of nucleated cell counts were derived. Only in-frame clones appear in the TCRdb table, and some are missing; sequencing was by immunoSEQ multiplex PCR. That table gives V, J and clone size, and the DNA gave D and trimming. The table records 150,000 to 200,000 clones, roughly 86% of them present only once. The TCR was taken from a man between 70 and 80 years old with acute or convalescent COVID-19. The rearrangement uses TRBV27 and TRBJ2-3, with D perhaps matching TRBD1 (6 bases). Material for sequencing was peripheral blood. The CDR3 protein is CASSSHRVLTDTQYF. The CDR3 DNA reads as TGTGCCAGCAGTTCACACAGGGTGCTCACAGATACGCAGTATTTT.